The 2 T cell receptor beta chains listed next were all sequenced from one sample in a study of blood T cell repertoires in COVID-19. Measured with immunoSEQ multiplex PCR; TCRdb has only the in-frame clones, and not every one. The table shows some 120,000 clones, with 84% occurring only once. Material: peripheral blood. All receptors come from a human donor in a cohort sampled during active COVID-19.

A few counts support this clone. J is TRBJ1-4 and V is TRBV7-9; the D is unclear. The CDR3 totals 15 residues. The germline V and J ends were trimmed by 4 bases and 8 bases, with 17 bases remaining between them. Germline V lookup: CDR1 SEHNR, CDR2 FQNEAQ (reference sequence). The CDR3 sequence is CASSSRLGRGEKLFF. The CDR3 DNA follows: TGTGCCAGCAGCTCCCGGCTCGGCCGGGGAGAAAAACTGTTTTTT.

The chain combines TRBV6-5 with TRBJ2-2; D call uncertain. There are 12 residues in the CDR3. V was clipped by 0 bases and J by 8 bases, with 4 bases between them. In germline, CDR1 is MNHEY, CDR2 SVGAGI. CDR3 sequence: CASSYSRGELFF. The CDR3 region has the DNA TGTGCCAGCAGTTACTCCAGGGGGGAGCTGTTTTTT.